This T cell receptor beta chain was found in a study of early T cells in non-severe SARS-CoV-2 infection. Background on the study: Bulk RNA isolated from unsorted whole blood underwent sequencing; chains were not paired.

Attachment of unique molecular identifiers was made to individual cDNA molecules. MiXCR, applied by TCRdb to the 5' RACE reads, yields one record per CDR3 protein. The profile covers around 84,000 distinct CDR3 sequences, with around 10% appearing a single time and about 2.6% taken by the ten largest. The CDR3 consists of 16 residues. V was pared by 4 bases and J by 7 bases, with 21 bases between. Germline CDR1 and CDR2: SGHRS and YFSETQ. The chain carries TRBV5-1 and TRBJ2-1; D uncertain. The TCR originated in an adult who was a healthcare worker with PCR-confirmed SARS-CoV-2 infection or an uninfected control (not recorded which). The specimen sequenced was whole blood. CDR3 protein: CASSQTIEIAINEQFF. The CDR3 coding sequence is TGCGCCAGCAGCCAAACTATAGAGATCGCCATAAATGAGCAGTTCTTC.